This TCR beta chain was sequenced for a study of breast tumors, draining lymph nodes, adjacent tissues. The CDR3 extends over 15 amino acids. V lost 1 base, J lost 3 bases, and 13 bases lay in between. Germline lookup yields CDR1 LGHNA and CDR2 YNFKEQ. A single record per CDR3 protein comes from TCRdb applying MiXCR to the multiplex PCR reads. The sample has 15,000 or so distinct CDR3 sequences, 45% to 70% seen once; the top ten hold roughly 31%. With regard to this clonotype: The antigen is undetermined.

Regarding the study as a whole: Luminal-like breast cancer showed significantly greater tumor-nontumor repertoire similarity than basal-like breast cancer did. Findings are consistent with lymph node origin and intratumoral expansion of most tumor T cells.

The chain recombines TRBV4-2 with TRBJ2-7; maybe TRBD2 (5 bases). The source material was tumor-adjacent breast tissue. The clonotype comes from a female donor with breast cancer. Some clones in this sample may be carry-over from other donors' samples. The CDR3 DNA reads TGTGCCAGCAGCCAAGGAGGGTCACTGAACTACGAGCAGTACTTC. Translating gives CASSQGGSLNYEQYF.